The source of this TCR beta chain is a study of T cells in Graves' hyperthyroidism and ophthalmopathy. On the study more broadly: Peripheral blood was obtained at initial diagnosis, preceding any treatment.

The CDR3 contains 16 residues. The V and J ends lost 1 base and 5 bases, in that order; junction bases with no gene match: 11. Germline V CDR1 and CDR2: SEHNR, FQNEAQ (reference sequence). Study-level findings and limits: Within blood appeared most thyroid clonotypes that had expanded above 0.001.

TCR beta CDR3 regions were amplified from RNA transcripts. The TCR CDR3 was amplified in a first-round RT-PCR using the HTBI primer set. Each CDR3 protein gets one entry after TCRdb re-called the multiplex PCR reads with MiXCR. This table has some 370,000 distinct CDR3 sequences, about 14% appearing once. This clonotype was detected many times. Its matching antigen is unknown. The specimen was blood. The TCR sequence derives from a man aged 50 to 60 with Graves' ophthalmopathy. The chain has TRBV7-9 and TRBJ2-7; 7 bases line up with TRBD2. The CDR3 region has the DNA TGTGCCAGCAGCTTAGGAGGTGGCGGGAGTAGTAACGAGCAGTACTTC. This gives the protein CASSLGGGGSSNEQYF.